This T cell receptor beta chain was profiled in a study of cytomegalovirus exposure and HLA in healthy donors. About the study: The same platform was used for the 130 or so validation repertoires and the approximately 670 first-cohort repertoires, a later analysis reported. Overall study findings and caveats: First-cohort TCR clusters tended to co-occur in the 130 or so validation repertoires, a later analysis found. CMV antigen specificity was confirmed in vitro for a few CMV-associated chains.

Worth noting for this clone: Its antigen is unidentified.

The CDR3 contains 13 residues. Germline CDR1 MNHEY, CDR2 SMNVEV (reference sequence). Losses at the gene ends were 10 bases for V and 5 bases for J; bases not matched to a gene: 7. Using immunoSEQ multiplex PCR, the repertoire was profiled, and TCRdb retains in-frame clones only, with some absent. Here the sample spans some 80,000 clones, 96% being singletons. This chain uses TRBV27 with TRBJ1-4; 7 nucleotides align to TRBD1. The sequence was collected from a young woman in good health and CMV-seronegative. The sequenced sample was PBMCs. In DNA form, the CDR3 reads TGTGCCACCCCGGGACAGACGAATGAAAAACTGTTTTTT. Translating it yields CATPGQTNEKLFF.